A selection of T cell receptor beta chains follows, all from one sample in a study of T cells in Graves' hyperthyroidism and ophthalmopathy. TCRdb re-called the multiplex PCR reads with MiXCR, one entry per CDR3 protein. The data hold almost 600,000 distinct CDR3 sequences, with 46% observed a single time. The sample taken for sequencing was peripheral blood or thyroid tissue (not recorded which). These receptors came from a woman between 18 and 29 years old with Graves' hyperthyroidism. CDR3s include the opening cysteine and the closing phenylalanine or tryptophan. The D gene is left open where the match is weak. Size is omitted from some rows. Given values are once, few, many or a class for expanded clones.

.,.,TRBJ2-1,TRBV7-9,TGTGCCAGCAGCTTTGATAGTTGGAATGAGCAGTTCTTC,CASSFDSWNEQFF
TRBD1,many,TRBJ2-2,TRBV7-6,TGTGCCAGCAGCTCGGGACAGGGCAACACCGGGGAGCTGTTTTTT,CASSSGQGNTGELFF
.,many,TRBJ1-2,TRBV27,TGTGCCAGCAGAAGGGGAGACTATGGCTACACCTTC,CASRRGDYGYTF
TRBD1,.,TRBJ1-3,TRBV6-5,TGTGCCAGCAGTCTGGGACAGGGGAACACCATATATTTT,CASSLGQGNTIYF
TRBD2,.,TRBJ2-7,TRBV7-6,TGTGCCAGCAGCTCAGACCCGGGACTAGCGTCCTACGAGCAGTACTTC,CASSSDPGLASYEQYF
.,.,TRBJ2-7,TRBV29-1,TGCAGCGTCCCTCCGGGTAGGGGAGGCTACGAGCAGTACTTC,CSVPPGRGGYEQYF
.,.,TRBJ1-4,TRBV24-1,TGTGCCACCGACGGGACCGACCCTAATGAAAAACTGTTTTTT,CATDGTDPNEKLFF
.,.,TRBJ1-2,TRBV5-1,TGCGCCAGCAGCCCAGTAGACCTCTATGGCTACACCTTC,CASSPVDLYGYTF
TRBD2,few,TRBJ2-1,TRBV5-1,TGCGCCAGCAGCTTACTAGCGAGTGAGCAGTTCTTC,CASSLLASEQFF
.,few,TRBJ2-2,TRBV7-9,TGTGCCAGCAGTGTTACTAGCGGGGAGCTGTTTTTT,CASSVTSGELFF
.,many,TRBJ1-1,TRBV24-1,TGTGCCACCAGTGCAGGTGGCACTGAAGCTTTCTTT,CATSAGGTEAFF
.,many,TRBJ2-7,TRBV10-3,TGTGCCATCAGTGACCACCTGACAGCTTACGAGCAGTACTTC,CAISDHLTAYEQYF
.,many,TRBJ2-5,TRBV5-1,TGTGCCAGCAGCTTAACTAGCCAAGAGACCCAGTACTTC,CASSLTSQETQYF
.,.,TRBJ2-7,TRBV7-9,TGTGCCAGCAGTGAAGGGTGGGCCGCCTTGTCCGACGAGCAGTACTTC,CASSEGWAALSDEQYF
.,many,TRBJ1-1,TRBV6-5,TGTGCCAGCAGTTACTCGGCAGGGAGGACTGAAGCTTTCTTT,CASSYSAGRTEAFF
TRBD1,many,TRBJ1-6,TRBV5-1,TGCGCCAGCAGCCCAGGGGACAGATATTCACCCCTCCACTTT,CASSPGDRYSPLHF
TRBD2,few,TRBJ2-7,TRBV14,TGTGCCAGCAGCCAATCGCGCGGGACTAGCGTCACCTACGAGCAGTACTTC,CASSQSRGTSVTYEQYF
TRBD1,.,TRBJ2-7,TRBV24-1,TGTGCCACCGATGACAGGGAACCCTACGAGCAGTACTTC,CATDDREPYEQYF
.,.,TRBJ2-2,TRBV24-1,TGTGCCACCAGTGGACAGGTCACCGGGGAGCTGTTTTTT,CATSGQVTGELFF
.,once,TRBJ2-1,TRBV5-2,TGTGCCAGCAAAGGCGGGAGAAACAATGAGCAGTTCTTC,CASKGGRNNEQFF
.,.,TRBJ1-1,TRBV7-3,TGTGCCAGCAGCCTCGTGGGGCTTAGCACTGAAGCTTTCTTT,CASSLVGLSTEAFF
.,.,TRBJ1-5,TRBV2,TGTGCCAGCAGCGTACAAAGCTCGGAGACCCAGCATTTT,CASSVQSSETQHF
.,many,TRBJ2-7,TRBV6-5,TGTGCCAGCAGCCTCGCCAGGCCCTACGAGCAGTACTTC,CASSLARPYEQYF
TRBD1,few,TRBJ1-4,TRBV3-1,TGTGCCAGCAGCCCAGGGACAGCTGTCGGTGAAAAACTGTTTTTT,CASSPGTAVGEKLFF
.,.,TRBJ1-2,TRBV11-1,TGCGCCAGCAGCCAAGTCACAGCCTATGGCTACACCTTC,CASSQVTAYGYTF
.,.,TRBJ1-3,TRBV10-3,TGTGCCATCGGGAGACTAGCTGGAAACACCATATATTTT,CAIGRLAGNTIYF
.,.,TRBJ1-4,TRBV2,TGTGCCAGCAGTGACAGGGCAGAGAGTGAAAAACTGTTTTTT,CASSDRAESEKLFF
.,.,TRBJ1-2,TRBV29-1,TGCAGCCGATATACAGGGCATGGCTACACCTTC,CSRYTGHGYTF
.,few,TRBJ2-7,TRBV27,TGTGCCAGCAGTTTAAGGAAAAGCAACTACGAGCAGTACTTC,CASSLRKSNYEQYF
TRBD1,.,TRBJ1-2,TRBV7-8,TGTGCCAGCAGCACTAGACAGGGCCTGTACACCGGGAAGAACTATGGCTACACCTTC,CASSTRQGLYTGKNYGYTF
TRBD1,few,TRBJ2-7,TRBV7-9,TGTGCCAGCAGCCAAAATGGTGGGACAGGGGCCCACGAGCAGTACTTC,CASSQNGGTGAHEQYF
.,many,TRBJ2-2,TRBV7-6,TGTGCCAGCAGCTTAACAACGGTCTGGAAGAACACCGGGGAGCTGTTTTTT,CASSLTTVWKNTGELFF
.,many,TRBJ2-5,TRBV7-8,TGTGCCAGCAGCCTAATGGAGACCCAGTACTTC,CASSLMETQYF
.,many,TRBJ1-2,TRBV20-1,TGCAGTGCTAGAGATTCAGGAGATGGCTACACCTTC,CSARDSGDGYTF
TRBD1,.,TRBJ2-1,TRBV7-9,TGTGCCAGCAGTCATGTTGAGGGGGCTGGGGAGCAGTTCTTC,CASSHVEGAGEQFF
.,once,TRBJ1-2,TRBV29-1,TGCAGCGCCCACCGTGGCCAGGGAGGCTACACCTTC,CSAHRGQGGYTF
TRBD1,.,TRBJ2-1,TRBV20-1,TGCAGTGCGAAACGTGCCGGGGACAGGGCACTCCCAAACTCCTACAATGAGCAGCTCTTC,CSAKRAGDRALPNSYNEQLF
.,many,TRBJ2-2,TRBV11-3,TGTGCCAGCAGCTTAGGGGCAGCGAACACCGGGGAGCTGTTTTTT,CASSLGAANTGELFF
.,.,TRBJ2-7,TRBV5-1,TGCGCCAGCAGCTCCATTAGCAGTTACAACGGCCGATCCTACGAGCAGTACTTC,CASSSISSYNGRSYEQYF
.,many,TRBJ2-7,TRBV5-6,TGTGCCAGCAGCTTGGATTTCGGGAACGAGCAGTACTTC,CASSLDFGNEQYF
.,.,TRBJ2-5,TRBV24-1,TGTGCCACCAGTGATACACTTCAAGAGACCCAGTACTTC,CATSDTLQETQYF
.,.,TRBJ1-5,TRBV10-3,TGTGCCATCAGAGGTGATAGCAATCAGCCCCAGCATTTT,CAIRGDSNQPQHF
.,many,TRBJ1-4,TRBV15,TGTGCCACCAGAGGGCCGGGGCGGGTAGATGAAAAACTGTTTTTT,CATRGPGRVDEKLFF
.,many,TRBJ1-1,TRBV11-2,TGTGCCAGCAGTCCTATTAAGGGATCTGAAGCTTTCTTT,CASSPIKGSEAFF
.,.,TRBJ2-5,TRBV7-8,TGTGCCAGCAGGGGGACTTTGAAAGAGACCCAGTACTTC,CASRGTLKETQYF
.,many,TRBJ2-2,TRBV7-6,TGTGCCAGCAGCTTATTGGGCAGCACCGGGGAGCTGTTTTTT,CASSLLGSTGELFF
.,many,TRBJ1-5,TRBV29-1,TGCAGCGTTGTGGCACCTAATCAGCCCCAGCATTTT,CSVVAPNQPQHF
.,.,TRBJ2-7,TRBV20-1,TGCAGTGCTAGAGATCGTGGAGGTTTCCCTGGCGAGCAGTACTTC,CSARDRGGFPGEQYF
.,.,TRBJ2-7,TRBV10-3,TGTGCCATCACTGGGGAAACGGACTACGCGGGGGAGCAGTACTTC,CAITGETDYAGEQYF